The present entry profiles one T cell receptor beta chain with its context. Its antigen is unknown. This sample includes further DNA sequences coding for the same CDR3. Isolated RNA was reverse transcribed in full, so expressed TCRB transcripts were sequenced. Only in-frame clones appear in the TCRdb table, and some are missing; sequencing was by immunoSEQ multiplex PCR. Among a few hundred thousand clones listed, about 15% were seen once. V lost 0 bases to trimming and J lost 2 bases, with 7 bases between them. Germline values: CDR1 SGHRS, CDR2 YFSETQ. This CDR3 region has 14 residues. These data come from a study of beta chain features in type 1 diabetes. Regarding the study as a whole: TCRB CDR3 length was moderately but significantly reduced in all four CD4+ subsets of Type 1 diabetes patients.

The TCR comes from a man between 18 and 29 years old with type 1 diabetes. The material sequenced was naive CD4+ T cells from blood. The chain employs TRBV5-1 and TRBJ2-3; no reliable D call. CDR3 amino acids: CASSLAAVTDTQYF. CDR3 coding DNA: TGCGCCAGCAGCTTGGCCGCGGTCACAGATACGCAGTATTTT.